Sequencing of this T cell receptor (beta chain) was carried out in a study of cytomegalovirus exposure and HLA in healthy donors. Study-level information: Some 87 million unique TCRs from HLA-typed donors were held in an early release of data.

The length of the CDR3 is 15 residues. V trimming: 7 bases; J trimming: 1 base; junction bases outside the gene matches: 9. Looked up from germline, CDR1 is SQVTM and CDR2 is ANQGSEA. PCR was performed using 60 Vbeta and 13 Jbeta primers. Clones were sequenced by immunoSEQ multiplex PCR, and TCRdb holds only the in-frame ones, with some missing. This repertoire includes roughly 220,000 clones. This rearrangement joins TRBV29-1 to TRBJ2-5; 10 bases align to TRBD1. Input material: PBMCs. This receptor was obtained from a girl between 2 and 10 years old in good health and CMV-seropositive. As DNA, the CDR3 is TGCAGCGCGGCCGGGGGGGACAGGGGCCAAGAGACCCAGTACTTC. It is translated as CSAAGGDRGQETQYF.